The 3 T cell receptor beta chains listed next were all sequenced from one sample in a study of shared clonotypes between healthy human individuals. Method: immunoSEQ multiplex PCR; TCRdb's copy keeps in-frame clones and lacks some. The table includes over a million clones, 65% to 80% detected once. Sequenced input: memory CD4+ T cells sorted from blood. Subset reported: CD45RA-negative fraction. These receptors were obtained from a young man in good health.

Points on this clone: A much larger clone lies a single base off, so this may be a read error. CDR3 sequence (DNA): TGTGCCAGCAGCTTAGATGCCGGGGAGCTGTTTTTT. This codes for CASSLDAGELFF. J is TRBJ2-2 and V is TRBV11-2; no definite D call. The germline gives CDR1 SGHAT, CDR2 FQNNGV. The CDR3 runs 12 residues. V lost 0 bases to trimming and J lost 6 bases, with 2 bases between them.

The chain employs TRBV6-5 and TRBJ2-7; possible D gene TRBD1, 5 bases. The length of the CDR3 is 13 residues. V lost 2 bases, J lost 1 base, and 6 bases lay in between. Germline V CDR1 and CDR2: MNHEY, SVGAGI. CDR3 protein: CASSYRQSYEQYF. CDR3 nucleotides: TGTGCCAGCAGTTACCGACAGTCCTACGAGCAGTACTTC.

Comments on this clone: A far larger clone is off by one base, so a read error is likely. The chain joins TRBV27 to TRBJ2-7; 7 bases map to TRBD1. Trimming took 5 bases from V and 2 from J; bases not matched to a gene: 3. Germline CDR1 MNHEY, CDR2 SMNVEV (reference sequence). This CDR3 is 13 amino acids long. The CDR3 spells CASSRTGPYEQYF. CDR3 nucleotides: TGTGCCAGCAGTAGGACAGGTCCCTACGAGCAGTACTTC.